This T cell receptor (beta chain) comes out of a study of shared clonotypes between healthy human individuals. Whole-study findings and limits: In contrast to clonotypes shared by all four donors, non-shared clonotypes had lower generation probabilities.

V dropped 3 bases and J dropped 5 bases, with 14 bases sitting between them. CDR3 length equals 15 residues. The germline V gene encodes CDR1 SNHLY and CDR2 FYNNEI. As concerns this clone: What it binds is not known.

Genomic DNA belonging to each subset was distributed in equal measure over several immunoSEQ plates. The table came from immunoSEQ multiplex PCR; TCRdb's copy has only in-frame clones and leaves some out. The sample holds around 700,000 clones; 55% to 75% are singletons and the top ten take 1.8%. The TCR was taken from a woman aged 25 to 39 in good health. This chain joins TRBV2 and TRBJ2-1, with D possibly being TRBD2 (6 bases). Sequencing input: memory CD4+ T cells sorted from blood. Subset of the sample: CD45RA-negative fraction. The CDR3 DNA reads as TGTGCCAGCAGTGACCGGGACTTCAATCACAATGAGCAGTTCTTC. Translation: CASSDRDFNHNEQFF.